Sequencing of this T cell receptor (beta chain) was carried out in a study of PD-L1 blockade in urothelial cancer. Looking at the study overall: Bladder-origin urothelial cancer in males covered about 90% of the roughly 30 patients. Blood analyses occurred 3 weeks (second dose) and 6 weeks post treatment start.

Synthetic analogs of TCR templates were spiked into every PCR. Using immunoSEQ multiplex PCR, the repertoire was profiled, and TCRdb retains in-frame clones only, with some absent. The table has tens of thousands of clones, almost 85% seen once. The CDR3 is 15 amino acids. Germline CDR1 reads MGHDK; CDR2 reads SYGVNS. Trimming cost V 4 bases and J 1 base; bases outside gene matches: 4. This clonotype was sampled from a man in his 70s with urothelial cancer. The source material was PBMCs, sampled around atezolizumab (anti-PD-L1) treatment. The chain uses TRBV25-1 and TRBJ1-1; 9 nucleotides align to TRBD1. The CDR3 spells CASSAQGAGNTEAFF. The CDR3 region has the DNA TGTGCCAGCAGTGCACAGGGGGCGGGGAACACTGAAGCTTTCTTT. Filled out from reference TRBV25-1 and TRBJ1-1, the complete variable domain reads EADIYQTPRYLVIGTGKKITLECSQTMGHDKMYWYQQDPGMELHLIHYSYGVNSTEKGDLSSESTVSRIRTEHFPLTLESARPSHTSQYLCASSAQGAGNTEAFFGQGTRLTVV.